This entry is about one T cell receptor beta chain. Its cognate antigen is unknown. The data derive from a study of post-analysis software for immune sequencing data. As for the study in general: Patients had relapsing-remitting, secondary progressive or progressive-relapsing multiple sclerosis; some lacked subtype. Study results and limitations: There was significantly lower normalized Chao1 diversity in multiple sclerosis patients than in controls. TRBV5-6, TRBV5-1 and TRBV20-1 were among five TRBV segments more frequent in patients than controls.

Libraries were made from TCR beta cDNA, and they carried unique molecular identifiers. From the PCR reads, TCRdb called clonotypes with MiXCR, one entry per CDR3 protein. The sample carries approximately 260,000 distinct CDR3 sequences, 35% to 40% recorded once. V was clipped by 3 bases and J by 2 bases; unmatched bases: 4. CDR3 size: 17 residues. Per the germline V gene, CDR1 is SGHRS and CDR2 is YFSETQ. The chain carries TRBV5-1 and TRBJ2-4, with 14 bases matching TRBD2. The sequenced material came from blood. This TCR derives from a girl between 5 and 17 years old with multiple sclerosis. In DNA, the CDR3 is TGCGCCAGCAGCTCGGGACTAGCGGGAGCCCCCAAAAACATTCAGTACTTC. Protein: CASSSGLAGAPKNIQYF.